A single T cell receptor (beta chain) is shown here with its context. The antigen remains unidentified. Following transplant, bone marrow was collected either from the posterior iliac crest or from another site chosen by the physician. Assay used: immunoSEQ multiplex PCR; TCRdb lists only in-frame clones, some missing. Here the sample spans approximately 70,000 clones, more than 90% being singletons. This specimen comes from a study of graft-versus-host responses after intestinal transplantation. Study-wide points: Patients who carried graft-donor T cell macrochimerism also had high graft-versus-host to host-versus-graft clonal ratios in their allografts. Researchers found GvH clones in recipient marrow, and some showed up first in ileum or blood.

This CDR3 region has 14 residues. The V end was cut by 5 bases, the J end by 5 bases, with 15 bases between. The germline V gene encodes CDR1 SGHVS and CDR2 FNYEAQ. Source: bone marrow, taken around 730 days after intestinal transplantation. The receptor was isolated from a human patient who received an intestinal transplant, so some T cells may come from the graft donor. This chain links TRBV7-6 with TRBJ2-5; possible D gene TRBD1, 6 bases. CDR3 in DNA: TGTGCCAGCAGCCTAAGGGGCCAGGGGGAGACCCAGTACTTC. This codes for CASSLRGQGETQYF. Drawing the rest from reference TRBV7-6 and TRBJ2-5, the complete variable domain is GAGVSQSPRYKVTKRGQDVALRCDPISGHVSLYWYRQALGQGPEFLTYFNYEAQQDKSGLPNDRFSAERPEGSISTLTIQRTEQRDSAMYRCASSLRGQGETQYFGPGTRLLVL.